These 6 T cell receptor beta chains share one sample of origin, sequenced in a study of cytomegalovirus exposure and HLA in healthy donors. PCR used 60 Vbeta primers and 13 Jbeta primers. TCRdb's table, derived via immunoSEQ multiplex PCR, lists solely in-frame clones and lacks some. The table lists around 180,000 clones, roughly 84% of them singletons. Sequencing was carried out using PBMCs. All receptors derive from a girl aged 2-15 years in good health and CMV-seropositive.

J is TRBJ2-3 and V is TRBV6-6, with D maybe TRBD2 (5 bases). The V gene lost 7 bases and the J gene lost 6 bases, with 17 bases spanning the gap. The CDR3 spans 14 residues. Germline loops: CDR1 MNHNY, CDR2 SVGAGI (reference sequence). The CDR3 DNA sequence: TGTGCCAGCAATCCGGGAACAATACGGGATACGCAGTATTTT. It is translated as CASNPGTIRDTQYF.

The genes are TRBV10-2 and TRBJ2-7; no reliable D call. From germline, CDR1 is WSHSY and CDR2 SAAADI. V dropped 2 bases and J dropped 7 bases, with 15 bases sitting between them. CDR3 length: 14 amino acids. CDR3 protein: CASSEMGPLREQYF. The CDR3 DNA is TGCGCCAGCAGTGAGATGGGCCCTCTACGAGAGCAGTACTTC.

The sample holds a few counts of this clone. The chain recombines TRBV15 with TRBJ2-7; TRBD2 might be the D (6 bases). Per the germline V gene, CDR1 is LNHNV and CDR2 is YYDKDF (reference sequence). The CDR3 has 16 amino acids. The V and J ends lost 0 bases and 1 base respectively, with 13 bases between them. This CDR3 reads CATSREGGQYSYEQYF. CDR3 DNA: TGTGCCACCAGCAGAGAGGGAGGTCAGTATTCCTACGAGCAGTACTTC.

The V and J genes are TRBV6-5 and TRBJ2-3; 9 nucleotides line up with TRBD2. Germline V CDR1 and CDR2: MNHEY, SVGAGI. Trimming took 4 bases from V and 3 from J; bases not matched to a gene: 8. CDR3 size: 16 residues. In DNA, the CDR3 is TGTGCCAGCAGTTCTTCTAGCGGGATTGGGACAGATACGCAGTATTTT. Its protein is CASSSSSGIGTDTQYF.

The rearrangement joins TRBV9 to TRBJ2-6; D might be TRBD2 (5 bases). V lost 4 bases and J lost 4, with 18 bases in between. The CDR3 has 17 amino acids. Germline V gene data show CDR1 as SGDLS and CDR2 as YYNGEE. The CDR3 DNA sequence: TGTGCCAGCAGCTTCCCGACTGACTCGGGGGGGGCCAACGTCCTGACTTTC. It codes for CASSFPTDSGGANVLTF.

The chain carries TRBV19 and TRBJ1-2, with 9 positions matching TRBD1. The CDR3 covers 16 residues. The junction had 10 bases not matched to a gene; V was cut back by 2 bases and J by 6 bases. The germline gives CDR1 LNHDA, CDR2 SQIVND (reference sequence). The CDR3 DNA reads as TGTGCCAGTAGTATATTATTTACACAGGGGGCGAATGGCTACACCTTC. Its translation: CASSILFTQGANGYTF. The variable domain in full, with the rest retrieved from reference TRBV19 and TRBJ1-2, is DGGITQSPKYLFRKEGQNVTLSCEQNLNHDAMYWYRQDPGQGLRLIYYSQIVNDFQKGDIAEGYSVSREKKESFPLTVTSAQKNPTAFYLCASSILFTQGANGYTFGSGTRLTVV.